A selection of T cell receptor beta chains follows, all from one sample in a study of OX40 agonist ivuxolimab in advanced cancers. Profiled with immunoSEQ multiplex PCR; TCRdb holds only in-frame clones, not every one. The sample records fewer than 40,000 clones, about four fifths being singletons. The sample was CD4+ or CD8+ T cells sorted from blood, taken in a trial of the OX40 agonist ivuxolimab. The receptors were sampled from an adult with an advanced solid tumor such as melanoma, head and neck, liver or kidney cancer. The CDR3 runs from the conserved cysteine through the conserved F or W. D genes are given only for firm matches. Expanded clones are given a class, and other clones once, few, many or no size at all.

d_call: NA
v_call: TRBV6-1
clone_size: NA
j_call: TRBJ2-2
cdr3_nt: TGTGCCAGCGGCCGGGCTAACACCGGGGAGCTGTTTTTT
cdr3_aa: CASGRANTGELFF

d_call: NA
v_call: TRBV30
clone_size: few
j_call: TRBJ1-6
cdr3_nt: TGTGCCTGGACCCAAGATCACTATAATTCACCCCTCCACTTT
cdr3_aa: CAWTQDHYNSPLHF

d_call: TRBD2
v_call: TRBV5-4
clone_size: NA
j_call: TRBJ2-2
cdr3_nt: TGTGCCAGCAGCCCGGGACTAGCGGGAGGTGGCGGGGAGCTGTTTTTT
cdr3_aa: CASSPGLAGGGGELFF

d_call: TRBD1
v_call: TRBV5-4
clone_size: NA
j_call: TRBJ1-4
cdr3_nt: TGTGCCAGCAGCCAATCGAACCAGGGGGGGGAAAAACTGTTTTTT
cdr3_aa: CASSQSNQGGEKLFF

d_call: TRBD2
v_call: TRBV6-1
clone_size: NA
j_call: TRBJ2-3
cdr3_nt: TGTGCCACCGAAGCGAAACTAGCGAGCACAGATACGCAGTATTTT
cdr3_aa: CATEAKLASTDTQYF

d_call: TRBD2
v_call: TRBV7-2
clone_size: NA
j_call: TRBJ2-7
cdr3_nt: TGTGCCAGCAGCTTCGGGGGGACCTACGAGCAGTACTTC
cdr3_aa: CASSFGGTYEQYF

d_call: TRBD1
v_call: TRBV7-2
clone_size: NA
j_call: TRBJ2-2
cdr3_nt: TGTGCCAGCAGCTTCCCGACAGGGGCCACCGGGGAGCTGTTTTTT
cdr3_aa: CASSFPTGATGELFF

d_call: TRBD1
v_call: TRBV5-1
clone_size: NA
j_call: TRBJ2-7
cdr3_nt: TGCGCCAGCAGCTTGGACAGGGGAGTCGACGAGCAGTACTTC
cdr3_aa: CASSLDRGVDEQYF

d_call: NA
v_call: TRBV5-8
clone_size: NA
j_call: TRBJ1-4
cdr3_nt: TGTGCCACGAAGAGGCGAGGGCAATCTAATGAAAAACTGTTTTTT
cdr3_aa: CATKRRGQSNEKLFF

d_call: NA
v_call: TRBV6-5
clone_size: NA
j_call: TRBJ2-7
cdr3_nt: TGTGCCAGCAGCCACTCGGGGGGCCACGAGCAGTACTTC
cdr3_aa: CASSHSGGHEQYF

d_call: NA
v_call: TRBV20-1
clone_size: few
j_call: TRBJ2-5
cdr3_nt: TGCAGTGCTTACAGGGTGGAGACCCAGTACTTC
cdr3_aa: CSAYRVETQYF

d_call: NA
v_call: TRBV11-2
clone_size: NA
j_call: TRBJ1-1
cdr3_nt: TGTGCCAGCACCCTGTCGGGGGGTTCGGAGGAAGCTTTCTTT
cdr3_aa: CASTLSGGSEEAFF

d_call: NA
v_call: TRBV7-9
clone_size: NA
j_call: TRBJ2-1
cdr3_nt: TGTGCCAGCAGCTTATCGGTTGAGCAGTTCTTC
cdr3_aa: CASSLSVEQFF

d_call: NA
v_call: TRBV5-1
clone_size: NA
j_call: TRBJ2-7
cdr3_nt: TGCGCCAGCAGCTTGGCCCTAGCAACCTACGAGCAGTACTTC
cdr3_aa: CASSLALATYEQYF

d_call: NA
v_call: TRBV16
clone_size: NA
j_call: TRBJ2-1
cdr3_nt: TGTGCCAGCAGCGGCCATGCTGTGAATGAGCAGTTCTTC
cdr3_aa: CASSGHAVNEQFF

d_call: NA
v_call: TRBV9
clone_size: NA
j_call: TRBJ2-5
cdr3_nt: TGTGCCAGCAGCGCTCAGGGGGGGGAGACCCAGTACTTC
cdr3_aa: CASSAQGGETQYF